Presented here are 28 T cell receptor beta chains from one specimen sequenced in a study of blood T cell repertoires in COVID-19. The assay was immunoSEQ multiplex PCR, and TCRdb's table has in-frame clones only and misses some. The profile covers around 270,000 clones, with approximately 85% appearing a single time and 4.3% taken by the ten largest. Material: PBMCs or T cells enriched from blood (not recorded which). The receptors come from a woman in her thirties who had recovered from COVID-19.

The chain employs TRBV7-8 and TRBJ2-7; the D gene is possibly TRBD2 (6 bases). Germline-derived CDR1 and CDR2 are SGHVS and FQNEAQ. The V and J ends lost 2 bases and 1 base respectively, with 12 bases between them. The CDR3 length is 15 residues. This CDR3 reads CASSLRDSTSYEQYF. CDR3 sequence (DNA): TGTGCCAGCAGCTTACGGGACTCCACTTCCTACGAGCAGTACTTC.

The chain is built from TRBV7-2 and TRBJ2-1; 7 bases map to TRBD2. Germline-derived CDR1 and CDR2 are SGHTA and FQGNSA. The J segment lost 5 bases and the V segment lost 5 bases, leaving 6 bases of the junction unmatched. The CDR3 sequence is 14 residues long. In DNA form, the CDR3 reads TGTGCCAGCAGCCCCCGTGGGGGGGACAATGAGCAGTTCTTC. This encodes CASSPRGGDNEQFF.

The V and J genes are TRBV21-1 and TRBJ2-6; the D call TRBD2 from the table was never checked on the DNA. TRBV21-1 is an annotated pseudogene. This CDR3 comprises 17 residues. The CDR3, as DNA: TGTGCCAGCAGCAAACGTAGTGGCGCGGCCGGGGCCAACGTCCTGACTTTC. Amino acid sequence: CASSKRSGAAGANVLTF.

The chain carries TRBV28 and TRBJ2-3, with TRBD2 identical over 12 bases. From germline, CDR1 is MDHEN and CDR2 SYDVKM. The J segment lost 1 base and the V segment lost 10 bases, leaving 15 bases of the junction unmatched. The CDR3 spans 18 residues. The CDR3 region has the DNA TGTGCCACCTGGGATGGACTAGCGGGAACGTTAGGCACAGATACGCAGTATTTT. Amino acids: CATWDGLAGTLGTDTQYF. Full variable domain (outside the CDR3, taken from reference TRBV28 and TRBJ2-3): DVKVTQSSRYLVKRTGEKVFLECVQDMDHENMFWYRQDPGLGLRLIYFSYDVKMKEKGDIPEGYSVSREKKERFSLILESASTNQTSMYLCATWDGLAGTLGTDTQYFGPGTRLTVL.

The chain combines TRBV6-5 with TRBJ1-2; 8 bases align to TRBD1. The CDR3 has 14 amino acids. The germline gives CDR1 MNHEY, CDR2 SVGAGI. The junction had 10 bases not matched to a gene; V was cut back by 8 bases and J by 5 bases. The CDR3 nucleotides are TGTGCCAGCCGGTTCAGGGGGCTTGCATATGGCTACACCTTC. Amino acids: CASRFRGLAYGYTF.

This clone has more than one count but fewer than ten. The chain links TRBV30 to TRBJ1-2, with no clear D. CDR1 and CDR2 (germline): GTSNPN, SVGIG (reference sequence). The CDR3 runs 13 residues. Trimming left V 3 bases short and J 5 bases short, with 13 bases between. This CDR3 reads CAWRVASRYGYTF. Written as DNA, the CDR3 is TGTGCCTGGAGGGTGGCTTCAAGATATGGCTACACCTTC.

This CDR3 reads CASSYVSSVSDTQYF. The CDR3 region has the DNA TGTGCCAGCAGTTACGTTTCCTCGGTATCAGATACGCAGTATTTT. The rearrangement uses TRBV6-2 or TRBV6-3 and TRBJ2-3; D call uncertain. This CDR3 contains 15 residues. Trimming left V 2 bases short and J 4 bases short, with 13 bases between. Germline V CDR1 and CDR2: MNHEY, SVGEGT.

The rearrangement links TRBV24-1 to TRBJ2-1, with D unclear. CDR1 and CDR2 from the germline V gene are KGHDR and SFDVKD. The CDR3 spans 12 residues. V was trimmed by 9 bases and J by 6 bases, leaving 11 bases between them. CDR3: CATFDFSNEQFF. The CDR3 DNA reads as TGTGCCACCTTCGACTTCTCCAATGAGCAGTTCTTC.

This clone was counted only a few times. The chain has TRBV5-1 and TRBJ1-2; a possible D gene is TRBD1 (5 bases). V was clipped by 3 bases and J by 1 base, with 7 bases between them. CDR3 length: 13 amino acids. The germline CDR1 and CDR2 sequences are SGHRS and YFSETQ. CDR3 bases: TGCGCCAGCAGCTCGGACATTAACTATGGCTACACCTTC. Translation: CASSSDINYGYTF.

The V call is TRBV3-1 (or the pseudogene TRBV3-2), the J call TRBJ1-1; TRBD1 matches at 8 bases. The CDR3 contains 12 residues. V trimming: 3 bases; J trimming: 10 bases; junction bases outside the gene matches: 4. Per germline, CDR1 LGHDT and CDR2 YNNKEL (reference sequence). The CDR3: CASSQPGGGAFF. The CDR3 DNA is TGTGCCAGCAGCCAGCCAGGGGGCGGAGCTTTCTTT.

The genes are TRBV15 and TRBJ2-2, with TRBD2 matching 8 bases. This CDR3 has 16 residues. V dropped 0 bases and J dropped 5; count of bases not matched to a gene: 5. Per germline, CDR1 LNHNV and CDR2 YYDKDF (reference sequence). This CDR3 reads CATSRDRGGRTGELFF. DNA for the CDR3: TGTGCCACCAGCAGAGATCGGGGGGGGCGGACCGGGGAGCTGTTTTTT.

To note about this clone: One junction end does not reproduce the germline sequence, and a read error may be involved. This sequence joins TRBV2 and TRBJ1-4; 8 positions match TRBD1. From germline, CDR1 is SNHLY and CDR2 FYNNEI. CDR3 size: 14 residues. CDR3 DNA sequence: TGTGCCAGCAGAGAAGCTCAGGGGGCAGAAAAACTGTTTTTT. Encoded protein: CASREAQGAEKLFF.

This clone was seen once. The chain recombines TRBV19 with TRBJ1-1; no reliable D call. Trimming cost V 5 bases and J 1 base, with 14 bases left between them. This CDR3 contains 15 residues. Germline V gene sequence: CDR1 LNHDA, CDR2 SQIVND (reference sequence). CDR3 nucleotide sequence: TGTGCCAGTAGTTTAAGAGCAGGTACGAACACTGAAGCTTTCTTT. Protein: CASSLRAGTNTEAFF.

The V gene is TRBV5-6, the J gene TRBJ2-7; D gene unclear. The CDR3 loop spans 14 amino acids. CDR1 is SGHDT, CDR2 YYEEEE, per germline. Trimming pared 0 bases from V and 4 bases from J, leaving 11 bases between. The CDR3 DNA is TGTGCCAGCAGCTTGGGGAGTGTAGGTTACGAGCAGTACTTC. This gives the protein CASSLGSVGYEQYF.

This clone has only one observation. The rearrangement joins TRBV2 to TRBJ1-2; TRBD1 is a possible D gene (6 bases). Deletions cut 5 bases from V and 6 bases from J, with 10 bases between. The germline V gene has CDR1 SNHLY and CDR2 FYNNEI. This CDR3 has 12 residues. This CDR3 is CASSNRVDGYTF. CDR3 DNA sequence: TGTGCCAGCAGTAACAGGGTTGATGGCTACACCTTC.

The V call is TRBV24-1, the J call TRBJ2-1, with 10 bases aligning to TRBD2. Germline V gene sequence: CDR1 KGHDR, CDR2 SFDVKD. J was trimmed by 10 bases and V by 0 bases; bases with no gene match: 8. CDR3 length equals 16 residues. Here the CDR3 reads CATSDLLPSGSIEQFF. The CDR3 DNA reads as TGTGCCACCAGTGATTTGTTGCCTAGCGGGAGTATCGAGCAGTTCTTC.

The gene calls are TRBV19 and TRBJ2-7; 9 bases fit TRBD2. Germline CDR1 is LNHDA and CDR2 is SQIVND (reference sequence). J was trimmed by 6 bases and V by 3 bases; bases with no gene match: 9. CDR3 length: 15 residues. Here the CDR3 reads CASSIIAGAGGEQYF. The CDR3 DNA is TGTGCCAGTAGTATCATAGCGGGAGCTGGCGGCGAGCAGTACTTC.

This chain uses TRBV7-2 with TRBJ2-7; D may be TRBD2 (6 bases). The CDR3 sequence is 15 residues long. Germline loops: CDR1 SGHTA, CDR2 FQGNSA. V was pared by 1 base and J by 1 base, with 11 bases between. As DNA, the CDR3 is TGTGCCAGCAGCTTAGGGCTAGCGTTTTCCTACGAGCAGTACTTC. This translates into CASSLGLAFSYEQYF.

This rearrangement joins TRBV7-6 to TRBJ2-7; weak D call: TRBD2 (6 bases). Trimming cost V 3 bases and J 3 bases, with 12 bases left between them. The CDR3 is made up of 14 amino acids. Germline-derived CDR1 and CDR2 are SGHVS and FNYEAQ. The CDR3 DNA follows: TGTGCCAGCAGCTTTGGAGGGGAAGACTACGAGCAGTACTTC. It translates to CASSFGGEDYEQYF.

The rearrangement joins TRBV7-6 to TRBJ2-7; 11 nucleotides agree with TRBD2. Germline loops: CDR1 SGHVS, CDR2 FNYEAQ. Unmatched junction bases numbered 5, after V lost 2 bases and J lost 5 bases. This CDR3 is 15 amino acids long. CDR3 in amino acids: CASSLLAGGWNEQYF. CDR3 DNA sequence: TGTGCCAGCAGCTTACTAGCGGGAGGTTGGAACGAGCAGTACTTC.

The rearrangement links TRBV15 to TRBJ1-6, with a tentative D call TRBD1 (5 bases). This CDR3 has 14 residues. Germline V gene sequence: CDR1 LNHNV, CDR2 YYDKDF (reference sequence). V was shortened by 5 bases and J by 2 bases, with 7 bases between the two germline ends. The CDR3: CATSAGAYNSPLHF. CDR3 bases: TGTGCCACCAGCGCGGGGGCCTATAATTCACCCCTCCACTTT.

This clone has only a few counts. The DNA for the CDR3 is TGTGCCAGCAGTAGGACAGCAAGTAACTATGGCTACACCTTC. Amino acid sequence: CASSRTASNYGYTF. The rearrangement uses TRBV6-6 and TRBJ1-2; possible D gene TRBD1, 6 bases. The V gene lost 5 bases and the J gene lost 1 base, with 11 bases spanning the gap. CDR1 and CDR2 (germline): MNHNY, SVGAGI (reference sequence). This CDR3 has 14 amino acids.

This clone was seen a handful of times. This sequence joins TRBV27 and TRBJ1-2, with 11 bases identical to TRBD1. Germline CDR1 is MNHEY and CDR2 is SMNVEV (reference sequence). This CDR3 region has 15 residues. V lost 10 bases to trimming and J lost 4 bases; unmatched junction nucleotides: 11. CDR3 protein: CATLPGTGGGYGYTF. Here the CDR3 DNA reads TGTGCCACCCTCCCCGGGACAGGGGGTGGCTATGGCTACACCTTC.

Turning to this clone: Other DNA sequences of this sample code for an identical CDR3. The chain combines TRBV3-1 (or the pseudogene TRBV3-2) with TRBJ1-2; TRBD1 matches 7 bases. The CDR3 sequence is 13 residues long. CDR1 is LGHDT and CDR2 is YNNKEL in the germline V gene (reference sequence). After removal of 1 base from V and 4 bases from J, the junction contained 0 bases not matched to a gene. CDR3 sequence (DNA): TGTGCCAGCAGCCAAGGACAGGGCTATGGCTACACCTTC. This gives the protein CASSQGQGYGYTF.

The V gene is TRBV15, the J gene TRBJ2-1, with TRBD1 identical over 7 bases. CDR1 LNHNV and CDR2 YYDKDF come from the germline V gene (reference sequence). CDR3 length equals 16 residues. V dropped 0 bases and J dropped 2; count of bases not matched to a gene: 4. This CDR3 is CATSRDLTGPYNEQFF. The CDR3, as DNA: TGTGCCACCAGCAGAGATCTGACAGGGCCCTACAATGAGCAGTTCTTC. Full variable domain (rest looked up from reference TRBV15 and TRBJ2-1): DAMVIQNPRYQVTQFGKPVTLSCSQTLNHNVMYWYQQKSSQAPKLLFHYYDKDFNNEADTPDNFQSRRPNTSFCFLDIRSPGLGDTAMYLCATSRDLTGPYNEQFFGPGTRLTVL.

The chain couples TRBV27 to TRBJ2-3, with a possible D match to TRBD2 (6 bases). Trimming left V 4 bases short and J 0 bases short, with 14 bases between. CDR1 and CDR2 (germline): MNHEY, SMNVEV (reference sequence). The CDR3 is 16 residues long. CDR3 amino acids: CASSSRLEDSTDTQYF. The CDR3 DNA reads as TGTGCCAGCAGTTCGAGACTAGAAGATAGCACAGATACGCAGTATTTT.

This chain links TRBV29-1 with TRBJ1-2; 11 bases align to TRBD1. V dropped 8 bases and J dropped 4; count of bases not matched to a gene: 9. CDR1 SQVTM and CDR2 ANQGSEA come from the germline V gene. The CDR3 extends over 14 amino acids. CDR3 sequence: CSTLGQGATYGYTF. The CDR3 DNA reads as TGCAGCACCCTCGGACAGGGGGCGACCTATGGCTACACCTTC.

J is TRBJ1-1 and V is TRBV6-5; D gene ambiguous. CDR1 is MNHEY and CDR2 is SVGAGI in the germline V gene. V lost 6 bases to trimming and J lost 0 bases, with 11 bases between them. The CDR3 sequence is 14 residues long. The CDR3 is CASRRASMNTEAFF. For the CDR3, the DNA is TGTGCCAGCAGAAGAGCCTCTATGAACACTGAAGCTTTCTTT.